The T cell receptor beta chain described here comes from a study of blood T cells in healthy people across ages (dated by TCRdb to between 2015 and 2017). About the study as a whole: In model experiments, template switching captured about one uniquely barcoded TCR beta cDNA molecule for every two T cells. Using deep sequencing normalized with unique cDNA molecular identifiers, the study measured how TCR beta repertoire diversity changes with age. Four age groups were formed from the donors: young (average about 15 years), middle-aged (roughly 38), aged (over 55) and long-lived (more than 75). Donors of different ages were randomly distributed across sequencing lanes to avoid experimental bias. Using the same blood draw, the study looked at two additional independent replicas of 1 million unique cDNA reads for two donors, one aged 18 to 30 and the other aged 80 or older.

Library preparation used 5' RACE. The sequencer listed for this sample is Illumina HiSeq 2500. The second PCR ran for about 6 to 12 cycles and used a J-beta primer mix along with a sample-barcoded 5' primer. A template-switch 5' adaptor carrying 12 random nucleotides introduced a unique molecular identifier onto each TCR beta cDNA molecule. At least 3 million CDR3-containing paired-end reads were obtained from each sample. The Mint cDNA synthesis kit, primed by a TRBC-specific oligonucleotide, was used to synthesize first-strand cDNA from all RNA. Following uracil-DNA glycosylase treatment, all cDNA underwent a first 18-cycle PCR with the universal primers M1SS and BC2_uni_R. The original methods were these. Each sample was normalized by randomly selecting 1 million high-quality reads, each carrying a distinct molecular identifier. Instead of being binned into consensus sequences, reads that shared molecular identifiers were thrown out. MiTCR, with a Q25 quality threshold and the strictest error-elimination algorithm, was used for CDR3 identification, clonotype clustering and error correction. A nonparametric unseen species model with Euler transformation was used to estimate a lower bound on total TCR beta diversity. Starting from the raw public reads, TCRdb applied fastp trimming at Q25, assembled clones with MiXCR and retained in-frame beta chains. Each entry is one CDR3 protein sequence, shown with its most common DNA and genes. TCRdb's processing, not the authors', yielded these V and J calls. This sample gives 950,000 to 1,200,000 distinct CDR3 sequences in total; about two fifths of them show up just once. Clones ranked in the top ten supply around 13% of the sample.

Donors were 35 to 40 systemically healthy Caucasian individuals from Russia aged roughly 6 to 100 years. Around 9.8 milliliters of peripheral blood were collected from each donor into EDTA-treated Vacutainer tubes. Ficoll-Paque density-gradient centrifugation was used to isolate PBMCs, with at least 6.5 million per sample. Total RNA was extracted from PBMCs with Trizol reagent, with at least 5 micrograms obtained per sample. Naive CD45RAhigh/CD27high T cell percentages were measured by flow cytometry on a PBMC aliquot from every donor. The CDR3, cysteine through phenylalanine, is 17 amino acids long. The CDR3 DNA has 51 bases and is translated from base 1. Via the germline V gene (reference sequence), CDR1 is DFQATT and CDR2 SNEGSKA. Study-level results and caveats: Compared with the aged group, the long-lived group had more naive CD4+ T cells, fewer expanded clones and increased TCR diversity, suggesting age selection. Estimates of total diversity from one million sequenced T cells were regarded as lower bounds and underestimates. Observed TCR beta diversity per million T cells fell roughly linearly with age, and a significant reduction was already apparent by age roughly 40. A strong correlation was found between observed TCR beta diversity and the percentage of naive T cells measured by flow cytometry. Since profiling was done on bulk unsorted PBMCs, naive and antigen-experienced compartments could not be conclusively compared. Because donor CMV infection status was unknown, age-related changes in expanded clonotypes were potentially confounded.

As regards this clonotype: The antigen it binds to is not known. A much larger clone lies one base from this, so it may be a read error.

Recombination joined TRBV20-1 with TRBJ2-1; the D segment could be TRBD2, given 5 matching bases. The J call may be incorrect, as the DNA end agrees better with TRBJ2-7. This sequence was found in a man younger than 35 in good health. Material: blood. The CDR3 protein is CSARDLVEADFYNEQYF. The DNA reads as follows: TGCAGTGCTAGAGATCTGGTGGAAGCGGATTTCTACAATGAGCAGTACTTC.